These 11 T cell receptor beta chains originate from one sample sequenced in a study of T cell repertoires in cytomegalovirus infection. In TCRdb, the reads were re-called with MiXCR into one record per CDR3 protein. The data show 110,000 or so distinct CDR3 sequences, around 28% seen once. The antigens of these receptors remain unknown. The specimen comprised CD8+ T cells from cultured PBMCs, sampled from culture after CMV antigen stimulation. These receptors were collected from a human donor in good health (CMV status not recorded). Some clones in this sample may be carry-over from other donors' samples.

V usage is TRBV6-8 and J usage is TRBJ2-7, with D possibly matching TRBD2 (6 bases). The germline V gene encodes CDR1 MNHGY and CDR2 SAAAGT. The V and J ends lost 5 bases and 3 bases respectively, with 17 bases between them. This CDR3 has 15 amino acids. The CDR3, as DNA: TGTGCCAGCAGTCCTTTTGCGGGGAGTCACTACGAGCAGTACTTC. Its protein product is CASSPFAGSHYEQYF.

The chain combines TRBV7-8 with TRBJ2-7; D unresolved. Trimming pared 4 bases from V and 5 bases from J, leaving 9 bases between. The CDR3 sequence is 12 residues long. Germline CDR1 is SGHVS and CDR2 is FQNEAQ. CDR3 bases: TGTGCCAGCAGCTCTCTTCCCCACGAGCAGTACTTC. This gives the protein CASSSLPHEQYF. Using reference TRBV7-8 and TRBJ2-7 for the parts outside the CDR3, the full variable domain is GAGVSQSPRYKVAKRGQDVALRCDPISGHVSLFWYQQALGQGPEFLTYFQNEAQLDKSGLPSDRFFAERPEGSVSTLKIQRTQQEDSAVYLCASSSLPHEQYFGPGTRLTVT.

Many counts were recorded for this clonotype. The rearrangement uses TRBV5-6 and TRBJ1-1; tentatively, D is TRBD1 (5 bases). Germline CDR1 is SGHDT and CDR2 is YYEEEE. Between the trimmed V and J ends, which lost 0 bases and 1 base, there was a span of 13 bases. This CDR3 spans 16 amino acids. CDR3: CASSLAGGRGNTEAFF. DNA for the CDR3: TGTGCCAGCAGCTTGGCGGGCGGGAGGGGGAACACTGAAGCTTTCTTT.

This clonotype was counted between two and nine times. The V call is TRBV4-1, the J call TRBJ2-3, with TRBD2 as a possible D gene (5 bases). The CDR3 runs to 15 residues. In germline, CDR1 is MGHRA, CDR2 YSYEKL. The germline V and J ends were trimmed by 2 bases and 4 bases, with 13 bases remaining between them. In DNA, the CDR3 is TGCGCCAGCAGCCAACTAGCCCTAATCCCAGATACGCAGTATTTT. Residues: CASSQLALIPDTQYF.

A few counts support this clonotype. V is TRBV12-3 or TRBV12-4 and J is TRBJ2-7; the match to TRBD1 covers 8 bases. J lost 6 bases, V lost 5 bases, and 3 bases had no gene match. CDR3 length: 12 residues. The CDR3 loop is CASSVDRVEQYF. CDR3 nucleotide sequence: TGTGCCAGCAGTGTGGACAGGGTCGAGCAGTACTTC.

V usage is TRBV20-1 and J usage is TRBJ2-1, with no clear D. V lost 1 base and J lost 5, with 9 bases in between. CDR1 and CDR2 from the germline V gene are DFQATT and SNEGSKA (reference sequence). The CDR3 extends over 13 amino acids. The CDR3 loop reads CSARGTIDNEQFF. The CDR3 DNA reads TGCAGTGCTAGAGGTACTATAGACAATGAGCAGTTCTTC.

This chain joins TRBV6-1 and TRBJ1-1; D gene ambiguous. Germline V gene lookup returns CDR1 MNHNS and CDR2 SASEGT. This CDR3 region has 14 residues. V was cut by 6 bases and J by 0 bases, with 11 bases left in between. The CDR3, as DNA: TGTGCCAGCAGGGGATACCCTATGAACACTGAAGCTTTCTTT. As protein: CASRGYPMNTEAFF.

This clonotype was seen repeatedly, ten times or more. The V call is TRBV7-2, the J call TRBJ2-3, with 9 bases that match TRBD2. V gave up 3 bases and J gave up 1 base; unmatched junction bases: 2. The CDR3 loop spans 15 amino acids. Germline V CDR1 and CDR2: SGHTA, FQGNSA. The CDR3 is CASSFASGGTDTQYF. In DNA, the CDR3 is TGTGCCAGCAGCTTTGCTAGCGGGGGCACAGATACGCAGTATTTT. Filled out from reference TRBV7-2 and TRBJ2-3, the complete variable domain reads GAGVSQSPSNKVTEKGKDVELRCDPISGHTALYWYRQSLGQGLEFLIYFQGNSAPDKSGLPSDRFSAERTGGSVSTLTIQRTQQEDSAVYLCASSFASGGTDTQYFGPGTRLTVL.

V gene TRBV6-1 combines with J gene TRBJ1-1; 9 bases map to TRBD1. V gave up 5 bases and J gave up 5 bases; unmatched junction bases: 6. Germline loops: CDR1 MNHNS, CDR2 SASEGT. The CDR3 totals 14 residues. The CDR3 DNA reads TGTGCCAGCAGTACAGGGGGCTCGAGAACTGAAGCTTTCTTT. Residues: CASSTGGSRTEAFF.

The chain recombines TRBV6-1 with TRBJ2-7, with D possibly being TRBD2 (5 bases). Trimming left V 4 bases short and J 2 bases short, with 15 bases between. The CDR3 extends over 15 amino acids. CDR1 is MNHNS, CDR2 SASEGT, per germline. The chain's CDR3 is CASSGNIGVAYEQYF. DNA of the CDR3: TGTGCCAGCAGTGGGAATATCGGGGTCGCCTACGAGCAGTACTTC.

This clonotype was detected a few times. V usage is TRBV5-1 and J usage is TRBJ2-1; D uncertain. Germline CDR1 and CDR2: SGHRS and YFSETQ. Between the trimmed V and J ends, which lost 6 bases and 5 bases, there was a span of 12 bases. CDR3 length: 13 residues. The chain's CDR3 is CASTLGVDNEQFF. For the CDR3, the DNA is TGCGCCAGCACCTTAGGAGTGGACAATGAGCAGTTCTTC.